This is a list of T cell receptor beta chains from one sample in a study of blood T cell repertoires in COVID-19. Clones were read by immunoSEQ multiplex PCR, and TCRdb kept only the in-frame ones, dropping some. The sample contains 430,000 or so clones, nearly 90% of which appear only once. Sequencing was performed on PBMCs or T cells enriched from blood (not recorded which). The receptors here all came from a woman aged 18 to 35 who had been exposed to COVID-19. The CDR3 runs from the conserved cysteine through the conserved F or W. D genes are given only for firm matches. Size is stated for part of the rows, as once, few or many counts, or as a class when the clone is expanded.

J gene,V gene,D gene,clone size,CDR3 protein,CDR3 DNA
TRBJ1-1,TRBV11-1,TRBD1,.,CASTRTGLNTEAFF,TGTGCCAGCACCCGGACAGGGTTAAACACTGAAGCTTTCTTT
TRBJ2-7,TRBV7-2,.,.,CASSSGVGEQYF,TGTGCCAGCAGCTCAGGGGTTGGCGAGCAGTACTTC
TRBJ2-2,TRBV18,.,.,CASSQLPPNTGELFF,TGTGCCAGCTCGCAACTGCCTCCGAACACCGGGGAGCTGTTTTTT
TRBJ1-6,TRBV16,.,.,CASSRHTTTDSPLHF,TGTGCCAGCAGCCGACACACAACCACCGACTCACCCCTCCACTTT
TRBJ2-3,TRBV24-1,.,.,CATMEGTTDTQYF,TGTGCCACCATGGAGGGTACCACAGATACGCAGTATTTT
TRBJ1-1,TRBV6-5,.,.,CASSYLFRGNTEAFF,TGTGCCAGCAGTTACCTTTTCCGGGGGAACACTGAAGCTTTCTTT
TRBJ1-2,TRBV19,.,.,CASSIDDTSNYGYTF,TGTGCCAGTAGTATAGATGACACTTCTAACTATGGCTACACCTTC
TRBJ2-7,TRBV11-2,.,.,CASAHDRTPGYEQYF,TGTGCCAGCGCCCATGACAGGACCCCTGGGTACGAGCAGTACTTC
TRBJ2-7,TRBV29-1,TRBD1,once,CSVVRLGDRGDEQYF,TGCAGCGTTGTCAGGCTCGGGGACAGGGGAGACGAGCAGTACTTC
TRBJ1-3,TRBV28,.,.,CASSYFRGGKGNTIYF,TGTGCCAGCAGTTACTTCCGGGGAGGAAAAGGGAACACCATATATTTT